This T cell receptor (beta chain) was recovered during a study of blood T cells in healthy people across ages. Then a second PCR, running roughly 7 to 11 cycles, was carried out with a sample-barcoded 5' primer and a J-beta primer mix. Each CDR3 protein gets one entry after TCRdb re-called the 5' RACE reads with MiXCR. The sample shows around 1,700,000 distinct CDR3 sequences, 28% of them seen only once. The CDR3 totals 16 residues. Trimming removed 0 bases at V and 4 bases at J, with 16 bases between. The germline gives CDR1 MNHEY, CDR2 SVGAGI. This clonotype was picked up a small number of times. The TCR was taken from a woman aged 25-40 years in good health. The chain combines TRBV6-5 with TRBJ2-7; D uncertain. The sequenced sample was blood. The CDR3 DNA reads as TGTGCCAGCAGTTACTCGAGGCCGAACCTCGGGTACGAGCAGTACTTC. Encoded protein: CASSYSRPNLGYEQYF.